These T cell receptor beta chains were read from a single sample in a study of T cells of healthy individuals. TCRdb independently ran MiXCR on the 5' RACE reads; one entry per CDR3 protein. The sample has 45,000 to 60,000 distinct CDR3 sequences; 14% to 15% are singletons. The receptors were gathered from a human donor in good health. Each CDR3 is given with its conserved first and last residue. Each record gives: clone size, J gene, D gene, V gene, CDR3 protein, CDR3 DNA. The D gene is left open where the match is weak. Rows may omit the clone size; those that give it use once, few, many or a size class.

few TRBJ1-1 - TRBV13 CASSLLVGTEAFF TGTGCCAGCAGCTTATTAGTGGGCACTGAAGCTTTCTTT
- TRBJ1-1 TRBD1 TRBV5-1 CASSSWTGGGMNTEAFF TGCGCCAGCAGCTCCTGGACAGGGGGTGGGATGAACACTGAAGCTTTCTTT
once TRBJ1-1 - TRBV6-5 CASSTGKFRIEAFF TGTGCCAGCAGTACCGGGAAATTCCGGATTGAAGCTTTCTTT
many TRBJ1-1 - TRBV20-1 CSAGRQSLNTEAFF TGCAGTGCTGGAAGACAGTCCTTGAACACTGAAGCTTTCTTT
many TRBJ2-3 TRBD2 TRBV7-9 CASSPRGLAGGGDTQYF TGTGCCAGCAGCCCCAGAGGACTAGCGGGAGGTGGAGATACGCAGTATTTT
few TRBJ2-7 - TRBV21-1 CASSKEVEQYF TGTGCCAGCAGCAAAGAGGTCGAGCAGTACTTC
few TRBJ1-5 - TRBV7-2 CASSLTGTSNQPQHF TGTGCCAGCAGCCTCACAGGGACAAGTAATCAGCCCCAGCATTTT
many TRBJ1-3 - TRBV19 CASTPGHYSGNTIYF TGTGCCAGTACCCCCGGACACTACTCTGGAAACACCATATATTTT
- TRBJ2-3 - TRBV2 CASSVRAGTGTDTQYF TGTGCCAGCAGTGTCCGGGCGGGTACTGGGACAGATACGCAGTATTTT
- TRBJ1-5 - TRBV6-1 CASTLGTAYSNQPQHF TGTGCCAGCACTCTGGGGACTGCCTATAGCAATCAGCCCCAGCATTTT